The 15 T cell receptor beta chains presented below share a single source sample, sequenced in a study of blood T cell repertoires in COVID-19. The repertoire was sequenced with immunoSEQ multiplex PCR; TCRdb's copy has only in-frame clones and lacks some. The sample records about 200,000 clones, about three quarters being singletons. Material: peripheral blood. Every receptor here comes from a woman aged 70 to 79 with acute or convalescent COVID-19.

The rearrangement links TRBV18 to TRBJ1-3, with D unresolved. Germline lookup yields CDR1 KGHSH and CDR2 LQKENI. Trimming pared 3 bases from V and 0 bases from J, leaving 12 bases between. The CDR3 totals 16 residues. CDR3 sequence reads: CASSPFEEISGNTIYF. The CDR3 DNA reads TGTGCCAGCTCACCTTTTGAGGAGATCTCTGGAAACACCATATATTTT.

The V gene is TRBV6-1, the J gene TRBJ2-7; 8 nucleotides line up with TRBD1. Germline V gives CDR1 MNHNS, CDR2 SASEGT. The CDR3 totals 15 residues. V lost 1 base and J lost 4; bases outside the gene matches: 6. The CDR3 loop reads CASSEGGQVLYEQYF. The CDR3 DNA is TGTGCCAGCAGTGAAGGGGGACAGGTTCTTTACGAGCAGTACTTC.

The V call is TRBV7-3, the J call TRBJ1-2, with 9 bases lining up with TRBD1. CDR3 length: 15 amino acids. J was trimmed by 7 bases and V by 5 bases; bases with no gene match: 11. The germline CDR1 and CDR2 sequences are SGHTA and FQGTGA. CDR3 sequence (DNA): TGTGCCAGCAGCCTCAACCCGGGACAGGGATCTGGCTACACCTTC. Translated: CASSLNPGQGSGYTF.

The chain links TRBV24-1 to TRBJ2-1; TRBD1 aligns across 7 bases. The CDR3 has 16 residues. CDR1 and CDR2 from the germline V gene are KGHDR and SFDVKD. V dropped 3 bases and J dropped 5; count of bases not matched to a gene: 9. The CDR3 is CATSDRNRGRDNEQFF. CDR3 nucleotides: TGTGCCACCAGTGATCGTAACAGGGGTAGGGACAATGAGCAGTTCTTC.

The chain has TRBV29-1 and TRBJ2-7; 10 nucleotides line up with TRBD2. This CDR3 has 17 residues. V dropped 4 bases and J dropped 0; count of bases not matched to a gene: 12. CDR1 and CDR2 from the germline V gene are SQVTM and ANQGSEA. The CDR3 loop is CSVVASGGEIISYEQYF. In nucleotides, the CDR3 is TGCAGCGTTGTGGCTAGCGGGGGTGAAATAATCTCCTACGAGCAGTACTTC.

The chain uses TRBV5-1 and TRBJ2-2, with D possibly TRBD1 on 5 matching bases. Trimming shortened V by 5 bases and J by 0 bases, and 11 bases separated the two germline ends. This CDR3 contains 15 residues. Germline V gene sequence: CDR1 SGHRS, CDR2 YFSETQ. The CDR3 nucleotides read TGCGCCAGCAGGGTCCAGGGAACGAACACCGGGGAGCTGTTTTTT. The encoded protein is CASRVQGTNTGELFF.

The genes are TRBV7-8 and TRBJ1-2; unclear D gene. CDR1 and CDR2 from the germline V gene are SGHVS and FQNEAQ. This CDR3 comprises 15 residues. V was pared by 1 base and J by 3 bases, with 12 bases between. As DNA, the CDR3 is TGTGCCAGCAGCTTAGAAGACCCGGGTTACTATGGCTACACCTTC. Amino acids: CASSLEDPGYYGYTF.

The genes are TRBV7-2 and TRBJ2-1; 15 nucleotides match TRBD2. Germline V gene data show CDR1 as SGHTA and CDR2 as FQGNSA. This CDR3 is 17 amino acids long. J lost 3 bases, V lost 6 bases, and 6 bases had no gene match. CDR3 residues: CASRQGLAGGIYNEQFF. CDR3 DNA sequence: TGTGCCAGCAGGCAGGGACTAGCGGGGGGCATCTACAATGAGCAGTTCTTC.

The rearrangement links TRBV29-1 to TRBJ1-1; D is unclear. The CDR3 is 14 amino acids. V was clipped by 6 bases and J by 1 base, with 15 bases between them. CDR1 is SQVTM, CDR2 ANQGSEA, per germline. CDR3 in DNA: TGCAGCGTCGAGAGGGAGACGACGAACACTGAAGCTTTCTTT. Translating it yields CSVERETTNTEAFF.

The CDR3, as DNA: TGTGCCAGCAGTGAAGCGCTAGAGGGAACTGAAGCTTTCTTT. Translation gives CASSEALEGTEAFF. The chain combines TRBV6-1 with TRBJ1-1; no definite D call. V was trimmed by 0 bases and J by 5 bases, leaving 10 bases between them. The CDR3 totals 14 residues. Per germline, CDR1 MNHNS and CDR2 SASEGT.

This chain links TRBV5-1 with TRBJ1-6, with 7 positions matching TRBD1. The CDR3 runs to 15 residues. Trimming at V came to 4 bases and at J to 10 bases, leaving 11 bases not matched to a gene. Germline V CDR1 and CDR2: SGHRS, YFSETQ. Here the CDR3 reads CASSRTTGKESPLHF. The CDR3 DNA reads as TGCGCCAGCAGCCGGACGACAGGGAAGGAATCACCCCTCCACTTT.

V is TRBV9 and J is TRBJ2-5; 8 nucleotides line up with TRBD2. Losses at the gene ends were 3 bases for V and 4 bases for J; bases not matched to a gene: 14. CDR3 length: 17 residues. Looked up from germline, CDR1 is SGDLS and CDR2 is YYNGEE. The CDR3 sequence: CASSEGTKLAGIETQYF. DNA of the CDR3: TGTGCCAGCAGCGAGGGGACGAAATTAGCGGGGATAGAGACCCAGTACTTC.

The rearrangement uses TRBV7-9 and TRBJ2-5; D uncertain. The germline gives CDR1 SEHNR, CDR2 FQNEAQ (reference sequence). This CDR3 spans 14 amino acids. V was pared by 5 bases and J by 5 bases, with 15 bases between. In nucleotides, the CDR3 is TGTGCCAGCAGCGACTTATCGTCCGTCGAGACCCAGTACTTC. Its protein is CASSDLSSVETQYF.

The V call is TRBV5-4, the J call TRBJ1-2; 10 nucleotides line up with TRBD1. With 3 bases clipped from V and 1 base from J, the junction kept 6 bases outside the gene matches. This CDR3 is built from 16 residues. Germline CDR1 is SGHNT and CDR2 is YYREEE (reference sequence). In nucleotides, the CDR3 is TGTGCCAGCAGCTCGGGACAGGGGAGACTTAACTATGGCTACACCTTC. This codes for CASSSGQGRLNYGYTF.

The rearrangement links TRBV3-1 (or the pseudogene TRBV3-2) to TRBJ2-5; no reliable D call. Germline V gene sequence: CDR1 LGHDT, CDR2 YNNKEL (reference sequence). V lost 0 bases, J lost 6 bases, and 8 bases lay in between. The CDR3 spans 13 residues. CDR3 residues: CASSQESQKTQYF. CDR3 bases: TGTGCCAGCAGCCAAGAATCCCAGAAGACCCAGTACTTC.